The TCR beta chain described here comes from a study of blood T cell repertoires in COVID-19. On the study more broadly: The study drew acute and convalescent COVID-19 samples from the United States, Italy and Spain. T cells, B-cell-depleted T cells, or PBMCs provided the cDNA or gDNA that served as material.

As handled by the study authors: Using reference gene primer amplification, nucleated cell counts were estimated. Sequencing used immunoSEQ multiplex PCR; TCRdb keeps in-frame clones, though not all of them. That table is the source of V, J and clone size, and D and trimming were worked out from the DNA. The sample records some 100,000 clones, 85% being singletons. Germline V gene data show CDR1 as LNHDA and CDR2 as SQIVND (reference sequence). The CDR3 extends over 14 amino acids. Deletions cut 3 bases from V and 3 bases from J, with 9 bases between. The source material was peripheral blood. The V and J genes are TRBV19 and TRBJ1-3; D gene ambiguous. This TCR was sampled from a woman in her sixties or seventies with active or convalescent COVID-19. The CDR3, as DNA: TGTGCCAGTAGTATCGGGAATCTTGGAAACACCATATATTTT. Its translation: CASSIGNLGNTIYF. The variable domain in full, with the rest retrieved from reference TRBV19 and TRBJ1-3, is DGGITQSPKYLFRKEGQNVTLSCEQNLNHDAMYWYRQDPGQGLRLIYYSQIVNDFQKGDIAEGYSVSREKKESFPLTVTSAQKNPTAFYLCASSIGNLGNTIYFGEGSWLTVV.